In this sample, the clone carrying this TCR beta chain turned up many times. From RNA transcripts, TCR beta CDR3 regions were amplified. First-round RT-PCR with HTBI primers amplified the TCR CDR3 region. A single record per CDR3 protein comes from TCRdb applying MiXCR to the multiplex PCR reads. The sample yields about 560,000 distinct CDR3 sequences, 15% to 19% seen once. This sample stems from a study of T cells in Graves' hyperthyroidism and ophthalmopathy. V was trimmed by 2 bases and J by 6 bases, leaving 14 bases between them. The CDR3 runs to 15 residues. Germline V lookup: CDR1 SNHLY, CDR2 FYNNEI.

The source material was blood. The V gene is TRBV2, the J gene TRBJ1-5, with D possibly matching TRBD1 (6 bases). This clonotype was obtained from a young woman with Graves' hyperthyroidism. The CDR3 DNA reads TGTGCCAGCAGTGAACCGGGGGCGCGAGGTCAGCCCCAGCATTTT. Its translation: CASSEPGARGQPQHF.